What follows is one T cell receptor (beta chain) and its context. This sample was included in a study of monozygotic twins with inflammatory bowel disease. The CDR3 is 16 amino acids. Germline loops: CDR1 KGHDR, CDR2 SFDVKD. Using the 5' RACE reads, TCRdb records one entry per CDR3 protein without DNA. The ten top clones account for roughly 5.8%, within a sample of hundreds of thousands of distinct CDR3 sequences. This chain joins TRBV24-1 and TRBJ2-1; TCRdb proposes TRBD1, but this gene call is untestable without DNA. This sequence was found in a human donor with ulcerative colitis or Crohn's disease, or a healthy co-twin of an affected twin (not recorded which). The sample comprised blood. CDR3 loop: CATSDRTGALGNEQFF.